Following are 24 T cell receptor beta chains from one sample sequenced in a study of cytotoxic CD8 clonotypes in ibrutinib-treated CLL. TCRdb keeps only in-frame clones here, not all; method: immunoSEQ multiplex PCR. This sample has around 310,000 clones; 80% occur once, and the top ten carry over 6.5%. The sequencing used PBMCs, collected before ibrutinib treatment. These receptors were obtained from a human donor with chronic lymphocytic leukemia.

The chain has TRBV7-9 and TRBJ2-5; D possibly corresponds to TRBD1 (6 bases). V lost 5 bases and J lost 5, with 15 bases in between. The CDR3 runs 14 residues. Germline lookup yields CDR1 SEHNR and CDR2 FQNEAQ (reference sequence). The CDR3 DNA is TGTGCCAGCAGCGCCGACAGGCTCCGGGAGACCCAGTACTTC. Protein sequence: CASSADRLRETQYF. The whole variable domain, filled in from reference TRBV7-9 and TRBJ2-5, reads DTGVSQNPRHKITKRGQNVTFRCDPISEHNRLYWYRQTLGQGPEFLTYFQNEAQLEKSRLLSDRFSAERPKGSFSTLEIQRTEQGDSAMYLCASSADRLRETQYFGPGTRLLVL.

The CDR3 nucleotides are TGTGCCAGCAGTGACTCTTTTCCCCGCTACGAGCAGTACTTC. Encoded protein: CASSDSFPRYEQYF. The chain employs TRBV6-1 and TRBJ2-7, with unresolved D. V lost 3 bases, J lost 3 bases, and 12 bases lay in between. The CDR3 is 14 residues long. The germline V gene encodes CDR1 MNHNS and CDR2 SASEGT.

The chain is built from TRBV6-5 and TRBJ1-5; 8 positions agree with TRBD1. CDR1 and CDR2 from the germline V gene are MNHEY and SVGAGI. Trimming took 5 bases from V and 1 from J; bases not matched to a gene: 4. The CDR3 has 15 residues. CDR3 nucleotide sequence: TGTGCCAGCAGTCTCAGGGGGCAAAGCAATCAGCCCCAGCATTTT. It encodes CASSLRGQSNQPQHF.

The V gene is TRBV29-1, the J gene TRBJ2-1, with 12 bases aligning to TRBD2. The germline V gene encodes CDR1 SQVTM and CDR2 ANQGSEA. This CDR3 contains 15 residues. The ends lost 6 bases at V and 5 bases at J; junction bases unmatched: 8. The CDR3 DNA is TGCAGCGTACGAAGCCGACTAGCGGGAGACAATGAGCAGTTCTTC. Translating it yields CSVRSRLAGDNEQFF.

V usage is TRBV2 and J usage is TRBJ2-1; the match to TRBD2 covers 9 bases. This CDR3 is built from 16 residues. CDR1 is SNHLY, CDR2 FYNNEI, per germline. Losses at the gene ends were 2 bases for V and 7 bases for J; bases not matched to a gene: 9. CDR3 sequence reads: CASSERFAGGRNEQFF. DNA of the CDR3: TGTGCCAGCAGTGAAAGGTTCGCGGGAGGGAGGAATGAGCAGTTCTTC.

V and J are TRBV7-6 and TRBJ2-7; D is perhaps TRBD1 (6 bases). V dropped 1 base and J dropped 0 bases, with 13 bases sitting between them. CDR3 length: 16 residues. Germline V CDR1 and CDR2: SGHVS, FNYEAQ. The CDR3 DNA follows: TGTGCCAGCAGCTTAGGTGGGGACACAGACTCCTACGAGCAGTACTTC. Translated: CASSLGGDTDSYEQYF.

This clone was detected only once. The V and J genes are TRBV4-2 and TRBJ1-4; 7 positions agree with TRBD1. CDR3 length: 14 amino acids. The V and J ends lost 7 bases and 4 bases, in that order; junction bases with no gene match: 6. Germline loops: CDR1 LGHNA, CDR2 YNFKEQ. CDR3 loop: CASNRDRDNEKLFF. DNA of the CDR3: TGTGCCAGCAACAGAGACAGGGATAATGAAAAACTGTTTTTT.

Remarks on this clone: A far bigger clonotype differs at one base, so this is likely a read error. Other nucleotide sequences in the sample specify the same CDR3. This chain joins TRBV28 and TRBJ2-7, with 13 bases that match TRBD2. The trim removed 6 bases at V and 2 bases at J, leaving 4 bases unmatched. The germline V gene encodes CDR1 MDHEN and CDR2 SYDVKM. This CDR3 region has 15 residues. The DNA of the CDR3 is TGTGCCAGCAGCCTCGGGACTAGCGGGACCTACGAGCAGTACTTC. This sequence encodes CASSLGTSGTYEQYF.

This clone showed up just once. V gene TRBV28 combines with J gene TRBJ2-7, with TRBD2 matching 12 bases. Germline assignment: CDR1 MDHEN and CDR2 SYDVKM. With V trimmed by 1 base and J by 0 bases, 13 bases remained unmatched. This CDR3 region has 20 residues. The CDR3 DNA reads TGTGCCAGCAGTTTATCGGTGGTCGGGCTAGCGGGAGGGTACTCCTACGAGCAGTACTTC. Amino acid sequence: CASSLSVVGLAGGYSYEQYF.

CDR3 bases: TGTGCCAGCAGCTTGGGACAGAGGAGACGGAACACTGAAGCTTTCTTT. Protein product: CASSLGQRRRNTEAFF. The rearrangement joins TRBV5-5 to TRBJ1-1, with D possibly being TRBD1 (5 bases). Trimming removed 0 bases from V and 1 base from J, with 13 bases in between. There are 16 residues in the CDR3. CDR1 is SGHKS and CDR2 is YYEKEE in the germline V gene (reference sequence).

J is TRBJ2-7 and V is TRBV7-3; 11 nucleotides align to TRBD2. This CDR3 comprises 15 residues. The V gene end was trimmed by 5 bases and the J gene end by 2 bases; junction bases not matched to a gene: 5. Germline assignment: CDR1 SGHTA and CDR2 FQGTGA. DNA for the CDR3: TGTGCCAGCAGCCCAGTAGCGGGAGGGCCCTACGAGCAGTACTTC. It translates to CASSPVAGGPYEQYF.

Only a few counts were recorded for this clone. This sequence joins TRBV5-1 and TRBJ2-2, with D possibly being TRBD1 or TRBD2 (5 bases each). The CDR3 is made up of 18 amino acids. Germline CDR1 is SGHRS and CDR2 is YFSETQ. Trimming removed 2 bases from V and 0 bases from J, with 17 bases in between. The CDR3 protein is CASSFRDRGLTNTGELFF. For the CDR3, the DNA is TGCGCCAGCAGCTTTCGGGATCGGGGCTTGACGAACACCGGGGAGCTGTTTTTT. Variable domain in full (rest from reference TRBV5-1 and TRBJ2-2): KAGVTQTPRYLIKTRGQQVTLSCSPISGHRSVSWYQQTPGQGLQFLFEYFSETQRNKGNFPGRFSGRQFSNSRSEMNVSTLELGDSALYLCASSFRDRGLTNTGELFFGEGSRLTVL.

CDR3 protein: CSVGQSPNTEAFF. CDR3 bases: TGCAGCGTCGGTCAGAGCCCCAACACTGAAGCTTTCTTT. The rearrangement links TRBV29-1 to TRBJ1-1; D ambiguous. The V end was cut by 6 bases, the J end by 2 bases, with 13 bases between. The CDR3 consists of 13 residues. The germline V gene encodes CDR1 SQVTM and CDR2 ANQGSEA.

The rearrangement joins TRBV7-2 to TRBJ2-5; 8 bases map to TRBD1. CDR3 length: 15 residues. V trimming: 2 bases; J trimming: 2 bases; junction bases outside the gene matches: 4. Germline values: CDR1 SGHTA, CDR2 FQGNSA. The CDR3 nucleotides read TGTGCCAGCAGCTTAACGGACAGGGCACAAGAGACCCAGTACTTC. Translation: CASSLTDRAQETQYF.

The chain uses TRBV7-9 and TRBJ2-5; no firm D call. CDR3 size: 11 residues. With 8 bases removed from V and 4 bases from J, the gap between germline ends came to 8 bases. Germline loops: CDR1 SEHNR, CDR2 FQNEAQ (reference sequence). The CDR3 here is CASGGGETQYF. DNA for the CDR3: TGTGCCAGCGGTGGCGGAGAGACCCAGTACTTC.

V is TRBV19 and J is TRBJ1-5, with 8 bases matching TRBD1. J gave up 2 bases and V 7 bases, and 10 bases lay outside the gene matches. The CDR3 extends over 16 amino acids. Germline CDR1 is LNHDA and CDR2 is SQIVND (reference sequence). The CDR3 sequence: CASKGDRMLGNQPQHF. In nucleotides, the CDR3 is TGTGCCAGTAAAGGGGACAGGATGTTGGGCAATCAGCCCCAGCATTTT.

This clone was seen just once. The chain recombines TRBV5-6 with TRBJ2-7, with 11 bases fitting TRBD1. J was trimmed by 7 bases and V by 4 bases; bases with no gene match: 10. Germline V lookup: CDR1 SGHDT, CDR2 YYEEEE. CDR3 size: 15 residues. The CDR3 sequence is CASSTERTGGFEQYF. CDR3 in DNA: TGTGCCAGCAGCACCGAACGGACAGGGGGCTTTGAGCAGTACTTC.

This chain joins TRBV13 and TRBJ2-7; possibly TRBD2 for D (6 bases). Trimming removed 0 bases from V and 1 base from J, with 10 bases in between. The CDR3 has 15 residues. Germline V gene data show CDR1 as PRHDT and CDR2 as FYEKMQ (reference sequence). The CDR3 loop is CASSLGGSESYEQYF. As DNA, the CDR3 is TGTGCCAGCAGCTTAGGCGGGAGCGAGTCCTACGAGCAGTACTTC.

This chain joins TRBV27 and TRBJ1-2; tentatively, D is TRBD1 (5 bases). The CDR3 runs to 15 residues. Trimming pared 5 bases from V and 7 bases from J, leaving 20 bases between. The germline CDR1 and CDR2 sequences are MNHEY and SMNVEV (reference sequence). CDR3 sequence: CASSSRDGGVGGYTF. CDR3 coding DNA: TGTGCCAGCAGTAGCCGGGACGGGGGGGTAGGTGGCTACACCTTC.

The gene calls are TRBV28 and TRBJ2-7, with 8 bases that match TRBD2. The CDR3 runs to 14 residues. Germline V gives CDR1 MDHEN, CDR2 SYDVKM. The trim removed 3 bases at V and 3 bases at J, leaving 4 bases unmatched. CDR3 nucleotide sequence: TGTGCCAGCAGTTTTAGCGGGACCTTCTACGAGCAGTACTTC. Translation gives CASSFSGTFYEQYF. Based on the CDR3 plus reference TRBV28 and TRBJ2-7, the full variable domain is DVKVTQSSRYLVKRTGEKVFLECVQDMDHENMFWYRQDPGLGLRLIYFSYDVKMKEKGDIPEGYSVSREKKERFSLILESASTNQTSMYLCASSFSGTFYEQYFGPGTRLTVT.

In the case of this clone: A single base separates this from a much larger clone, so it may be a read error. This rearrangement joins TRBV11-2 to TRBJ2-7; no definite D call. CDR1 is SGHAT and CDR2 is FQNNGV in the germline V gene. The length of the CDR3 is 12 residues. V was clipped by 1 base and J by 4 bases, with 5 bases between them. CDR3 DNA sequence: TGTGCCAGCAGCTTAGGGTGGTACGAGCAGTACTTC. Translating gives CASSLGWYEQYF.

The chain uses TRBV2 and TRBJ2-7; 9 positions match TRBD2. From germline, CDR1 is SNHLY and CDR2 FYNNEI. The CDR3 loop spans 14 amino acids. The V gene end was trimmed by 4 bases and the J gene end by 6 bases; junction bases not matched to a gene: 7. The CDR3 DNA reads as TGTGCCAGCAGTGTAAGTAGCGGGAGAGGCGAGCAGTACTTC. Translating it yields CASSVSSGRGEQYF.

This sequence joins TRBV2 and TRBJ2-6; 10 bases align to TRBD1. Germline CDR1 SNHLY, CDR2 FYNNEI. The CDR3 covers 20 residues. V dropped 3 bases and J dropped 0; count of bases not matched to a gene: 11. The CDR3 loop is CASSELGTGASHSGANVLTF. CDR3 coding DNA: TGTGCCAGCAGTGAGTTGGGGACAGGGGCCTCACACTCTGGGGCCAACGTCCTGACTTTC.

The CDR3 DNA reads as TGTGCCAGCAGTGACAGGGGACTAGCGGGACACAATGAGCAGTTCTTC. Residues: CASSDRGLAGHNEQFF. J is TRBJ2-1 and V is TRBV6-4, with 13 bases matching TRBD2. The length of the CDR3 is 16 residues. Germline V gene lookup returns CDR1 MRHNA and CDR2 SNTAGT. Losses at the gene ends were 2 bases for V and 5 bases for J; bases not matched to a gene: 3.